Below are 27 T cell receptor beta chains sequenced from a single sample in a study of cytomegalovirus exposure and HLA in healthy donors. Primers: 60 Vbeta forward and 13 Jbeta reverse. Some clones are missing from TCRdb's copy, which holds only in-frame ones; the method was immunoSEQ multiplex PCR. In the table there are 150,000 to 250,000 clones, 70% to 80% of which are singletons. Sample: PBMCs. Receptors originate from a girl aged 5-17 years in good health and CMV-seropositive.

This chain connects TRBV6-1 to TRBJ2-5, with D unclear. This CDR3 has 14 amino acids. V was cut by 0 bases and J by 2 bases, with 7 bases left in between. CDR1 is MNHNS, CDR2 SASEGT, per germline. Written as DNA, the CDR3 is TGTGCCAGCAGTGAAGCGTCCAGACAAGAGACCCAGTACTTC. Protein: CASSEASRQETQYF.

This clone occurred a few times. This chain links TRBV4-1 with TRBJ2-1, with TRBD1 identical over 8 bases. V trimming: 2 bases; J trimming: 4 bases; junction bases outside the gene matches: 4. Germline CDR1 is MGHRA and CDR2 is YSYEKL. The length of the CDR3 is 15 residues. CDR3 protein: CASSQPQGAYNEQFF. As DNA, the CDR3 is TGCGCCAGCAGCCAACCCCAGGGGGCATACAATGAGCAGTTCTTC.

The chain couples TRBV9 to TRBJ2-4; TRBD1 might be the D (5 bases). CDR3 length: 13 residues. Between the trimmed V and J ends, which lost 4 bases and 7 bases, there was a span of 12 bases. CDR1 and CDR2 (germline): SGDLS, YYNGEE. The CDR3 sequence is CASSNLQGNIQYF. CDR3 nucleotide sequence: TGTGCCAGCAGCAACTTGCAGGGTAACATTCAGTACTTC.

The chain employs TRBV7-9 and TRBJ2-3, with TRBD1 identical over 8 bases. CDR3 length equals 15 residues. Trimming took 1 base from V and 6 from J; bases not matched to a gene: 6. In germline, CDR1 is SEHNR, CDR2 FQNEAQ (reference sequence). Here the CDR3 reads CASSLGNDRGDTQYF. In DNA, the CDR3 is TGTGCCAGCAGCTTAGGGAACGACAGGGGTGATACGCAGTATTTT.

This clone was detected only once. The chain is built from TRBV5-1 and TRBJ2-2, with 7 bases identical to TRBD2. Germline V gene lookup returns CDR1 SGHRS and CDR2 YFSETQ. V lost 5 bases and J lost 3; bases outside the gene matches: 4. The CDR3 is made up of 14 amino acids. The CDR3 DNA sequence: TGCGCCAGCAGTCTCCGGGGGGACACCGGGGAGCTGTTTTTT. Amino acid sequence: CASSLRGDTGELFF.

The chain employs TRBV27 and TRBJ1-2; D may be TRBD1 (6 bases). Germline values: CDR1 MNHEY, CDR2 SMNVEV (reference sequence). V gave up 2 bases and J gave up 3 bases, with 13 bases separating them. CDR3 length: 15 residues. The CDR3 spells CASSLNGGIYYGYTF. The CDR3 nucleotides read TGTGCCAGCAGTTTAAATGGGGGCATCTACTATGGCTACACCTTC.

The chain employs TRBV5-5 and TRBJ1-4; 7 bases match TRBD1. CDR3 size: 16 residues. The junction had 4 bases not matched to a gene; V was cut back by 0 bases and J by 2 bases. Germline V gives CDR1 SGHKS, CDR2 YYEKEE (reference sequence). The CDR3 here is CASSLGPQGTNEKLFF. DNA of the CDR3: TGTGCCAGCAGCTTGGGCCCACAGGGGACTAATGAAAAACTGTTTTTT.

The chain recombines TRBV11-2 with TRBJ2-5; D may be TRBD1 (5 bases). The CDR3 consists of 17 residues. Germline lookup yields CDR1 SGHAT and CDR2 FQNNGV. V lost 4 bases and J lost 1, with 19 bases in between. As DNA, the CDR3 is TGTGCCAGCAGCTCCCAGACAGCTACGACCCTCCAAGAGACCCAGTACTTC. This codes for CASSSQTATTLQETQYF. Looking up the rest from reference TRBV11-2 and TRBJ2-5 gives the full variable domain: EAGVAQSPRYKIIEKRQSVAFWCNPISGHATLYWYQQILGQGPKLLIQFQNNGVVDDSQLPKDRFSAERLKGVDSTLKIQPAKLEDSAVYLCASSSQTATTLQETQYFGPGTRLLVL.

The rearrangement links TRBV6-1 to TRBJ2-5; a possible D gene is TRBD1 (6 bases). Germline V lookup: CDR1 MNHNS, CDR2 SASEGT. This CDR3 contains 13 residues. V was cut by 6 bases and J by 2 bases, with 10 bases left in between. In DNA, the CDR3 is TGTGCCAGCAGCAGGGACATACAAGAGACCCAGTACTTC. Its protein product is CASSRDIQETQYF.

The chain employs TRBV5-4 and TRBJ2-7, with D perhaps matching TRBD2 (5 bases). Per the germline V gene, CDR1 is SGHNT and CDR2 is YYREEE (reference sequence). There are 14 residues in the CDR3. With 4 bases removed from V and 2 bases from J, the gap between germline ends came to 13 bases. The CDR3 is CASSQSGIPYEQYF. In DNA form, the CDR3 reads TGTGCCAGCAGCCAGTCGGGGATCCCCTACGAGCAGTACTTC.

The rearrangement links TRBV25-1 to TRBJ2-6; 7 nucleotides agree with TRBD2. CDR1 and CDR2 from the germline V gene are MGHDK and SYGVNS. The CDR3 covers 15 residues. V shed 6 bases and J 2 bases; nucleotides not matched to a gene: 4. CDR3 residues: CASSRRGAGANVLTF. DNA for the CDR3: TGTGCCAGCAGCCGACGGGGGGCTGGGGCCAACGTCCTGACTTTC.

This chain links TRBV5-6 with TRBJ2-2; 9 bases fit TRBD1. Germline V gene data show CDR1 as SGHDT and CDR2 as YYEEEE. The CDR3 length is 16 residues. V shed 4 bases, J shed 7 bases, and the junction held 11 bases outside the gene matches. This chain's CDR3 is CASSPLTGGMGGELFF. In nucleotides, the CDR3 is TGTGCCAGCAGCCCACTCACAGGGGGCATGGGCGGGGAGCTGTTTTTT.

This clone appeared once. This rearrangement joins TRBV4-3 to TRBJ2-3; the D is unclear. Trimming removed 2 bases from V and 4 bases from J, with 22 bases in between. Germline V gives CDR1 LGHNA, CDR2 YSLEER. The CDR3 is 18 amino acids. Written as DNA, the CDR3 is TGCGCCAGCAGCCAAAGTTACTTCGGTCCAACCGAGGCAGATACGCAGTATTTT. Translation gives CASSQSYFGPTEADTQYF.

This clone came up once. The chain joins TRBV10-1 to TRBJ2-3, with a weak D call TRBD2 (7 bases). The CDR3 sequence is 16 residues long. V lost 0 bases and J 5 bases, leaving 15 bases between the germline ends. Germline V lookup: CDR1 WNHNN, CDR2 SYGVQD (reference sequence). The CDR3 nucleotides are TGCGCCAGCAGTGAGTCGGGAGGGGGGGCCTTAGATACGCAGTATTTT. It codes for CASSESGGGALDTQYF.

The chain combines TRBV29-1 with TRBJ2-3; unclear D gene. Germline CDR1 reads SQVTM; CDR2 reads ANQGSEA. This CDR3 is 12 amino acids long. The germline V and J ends were trimmed by 1 base and 3 bases, with 5 bases remaining between them. In DNA form, the CDR3 reads TGCAGCGTTGAAGGTACAACAGATACGCAGTATTTT. It is translated as CSVEGTTDTQYF.

This chain uses TRBV6-1 with TRBJ2-3; D gene unclear. Trimming pared 5 bases from V and 14 bases from J, leaving 14 bases between. Germline V gene data show CDR1 as MNHNS and CDR2 as SASEGT. This CDR3 contains 11 residues. The CDR3, as DNA: TGTGCCAGCAGTTCCGCGGTTCAGTGGTATTTT. Its translation is CASSSAVQWYF.

The J gene is TRBJ2-3, the V gene TRBV4-2; 9 positions agree with TRBD2. The CDR3 totals 18 residues. The J segment lost 0 bases and the V segment lost 3 bases, leaving 10 bases of the junction unmatched. Germline CDR1 is LGHNA and CDR2 is YNFKEQ. The DNA for the CDR3 is TGTGCCAGCAGCCAGCTTACACTAGCGGGCTACAGCACAGATACGCAGTATTTT. This sequence encodes CASSQLTLAGYSTDTQYF.

This clone was counted a single time. This chain joins TRBV6-1 and TRBJ2-5; TRBD1 might be the D (6 bases). V was clipped by 4 bases and J by 2 bases, with 8 bases between them. Germline CDR1 and CDR2: MNHNS and SASEGT. The CDR3 sequence is 13 residues long. The CDR3 reads CASSGDTQETQYF. DNA for the CDR3: TGTGCCAGCAGTGGGGACACACAAGAGACCCAGTACTTC.

The chain joins TRBV15 to TRBJ2-7; tentative D call: TRBD1 (5 bases). Germline lookup yields CDR1 LNHNV and CDR2 YYDKDF (reference sequence). The CDR3 length is 16 residues. V lost 0 bases and J 4 bases, leaving 16 bases between the germline ends. CDR3 DNA sequence: TGTGCCACCAGCAGAGATCAGGACAAGACTTCGTACGAGCAGTACTTC. Protein: CATSRDQDKTSYEQYF.

This chain uses TRBV11-2 with TRBJ2-4; TRBD2 matches 10 bases. V shed 0 bases, J shed 2 bases, and the junction held 4 bases outside the gene matches. Germline V gives CDR1 SGHAT, CDR2 FQNNGV. There are 17 residues in the CDR3. Written as DNA, the CDR3 is TGTGCCAGCAGCTTAGAGGGACTAGCGAAGACCAAAAACATTCAGTACTTC. This gives the protein CASSLEGLAKTKNIQYF.

This clone was detected only a few times. The gene calls are TRBV7-8 and TRBJ2-7, with a tentative D call TRBD2 (6 bases). Trimming took off 5 bases at V and 4 bases at J, with 15 bases between the two ends. The CDR3 is made up of 14 amino acids. Germline lookup yields CDR1 SGHVS and CDR2 FQNEAQ. CDR3 protein: CASSQTTAGYEQYF. For the CDR3, the DNA is TGTGCCAGCAGCCAAACTACCGCGGGGTACGAGCAGTACTTC.

This chain uses TRBV15 with TRBJ2-5, with a possible D match to TRBD2 (5 bases). Per the germline V gene, CDR1 is LNHNV and CDR2 is YYDKDF (reference sequence). V was pared by 0 bases and J by 5 bases, with 16 bases between. This CDR3 contains 16 residues. The CDR3 loop is CATSRDRPGVGETQYF. For the CDR3, the DNA is TGTGCCACCAGCAGAGATCGGCCCGGGGTCGGGGAGACCCAGTACTTC.

This chain links TRBV5-5 with TRBJ1-5; unclear D gene. CDR1 and CDR2 from the germline V gene are SGHKS and YYEKEE (reference sequence). The germline V and J ends were trimmed by 2 bases and 0 bases, with 9 bases remaining between them. The CDR3 consists of 15 residues. CDR3: CASSLVRNSNQPQHF. Here the CDR3 DNA reads TGTGCCAGCAGCTTAGTCAGAAATAGCAATCAGCCCCAGCATTTT.

This clone was recorded once. The chain uses TRBV27 and TRBJ1-6, with TRBD1 matching 8 bases. The germline V gene encodes CDR1 MNHEY and CDR2 SMNVEV (reference sequence). The CDR3 has 14 residues. Losses at the gene ends were 5 bases for V and 10 bases for J; bases not matched to a gene: 7. CDR3 region: CASSPTGAGSPLHF. The CDR3 DNA reads TGTGCCAGCAGTCCGACAGGGGCGGGATCACCCCTCCACTTT.

The sample holds a few counts of this clone. The rearrangement joins TRBV5-6 to TRBJ2-6; unclear D gene. The ends were cut back, 0 bases at V and 0 bases at J, with 7 bases in the middle. The CDR3 length is 16 residues. Germline loops: CDR1 SGHDT, CDR2 YYEEEE. The CDR3 sequence is CASSLGQISGANVLTF. As DNA, the CDR3 is TGTGCCAGCAGCTTGGGTCAGATCTCTGGGGCCAACGTCCTGACTTTC.

The chain has TRBV5-1 and TRBJ2-3; 10 bases agree with TRBD2. CDR1 SGHRS and CDR2 YFSETQ come from the germline V gene. This CDR3 contains 14 residues. V shed 8 bases and J 6 bases; nucleotides not matched to a gene: 9. The CDR3 here is CASASGGPPDTQYF. The CDR3 DNA reads as TGCGCCAGTGCTAGCGGGGGCCCGCCGGATACGCAGTATTTT.

V gene TRBV20-1 combines with J gene TRBJ1-2; TRBD1 is a possible D gene (5 bases). The V end lost 1 base, the J end lost 10 bases, and 10 bases lay between the germline ends. Looked up from germline, CDR1 is DFQATT and CDR2 is SNEGSKA (reference sequence). There are 11 residues in the CDR3. CDR3 bases: TGCAGTGCTAGAGGACAGTGGTCCTACACCTTC. Amino acids: CSARGQWSYTF.